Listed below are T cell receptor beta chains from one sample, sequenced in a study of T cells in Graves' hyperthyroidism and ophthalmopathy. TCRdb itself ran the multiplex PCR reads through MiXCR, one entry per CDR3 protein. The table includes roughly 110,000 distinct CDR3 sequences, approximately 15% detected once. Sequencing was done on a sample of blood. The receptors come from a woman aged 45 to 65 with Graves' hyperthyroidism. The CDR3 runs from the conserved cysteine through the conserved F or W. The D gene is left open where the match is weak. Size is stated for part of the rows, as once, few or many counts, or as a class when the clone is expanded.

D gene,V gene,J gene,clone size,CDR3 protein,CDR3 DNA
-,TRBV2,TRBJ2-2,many,CASSEDRGGTGELFF,TGTGCCAGCAGTGAAGACAGGGGAGGCACCGGGGAGCTGTTTTTT
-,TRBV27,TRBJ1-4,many,CASSLYSTNEKLFF,TGTGCCAGCAGTTTATATTCGACTAATGAAAAACTGTTTTTT
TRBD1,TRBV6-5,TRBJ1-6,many,CASSSRIRGGEPPLHF,TGTGCCAGCAGTTCCCGGATCAGGGGGGGTGAGCCACCCCTCCACTTT
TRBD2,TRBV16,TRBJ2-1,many,CASTRPLAGLDEQFF,TGTGCCAGCACTCGGCCACTAGCGGGACTCGATGAGCAGTTCTTC
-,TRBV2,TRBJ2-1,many,CASSERGSLSPYNEQFF,TGTGCCAGCAGTGAACGGGGATCCCTATCCCCCTACAATGAGCAGTTCTTC
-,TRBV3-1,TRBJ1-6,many,CASRLGQTNSPLHF,TGTGCCAGCAGACTAGGACAGACTAATTCACCCCTCCACTTT
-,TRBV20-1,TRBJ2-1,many,CSASKMGTYNEQFF,TGCAGTGCTAGCAAAATGGGGACCTACAATGAGCAGTTCTTC
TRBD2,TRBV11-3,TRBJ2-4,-,CASKEGSGRWNIQYF,TGTGCCAGCAAGGAGGGTAGCGGGAGATGGAACATTCAGTACTTC
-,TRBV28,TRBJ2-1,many,CASVPPGWDNNEQFF,TGTGCCAGCGTCCCCCCAGGGTGGGATAACAATGAGCAGTTCTTC
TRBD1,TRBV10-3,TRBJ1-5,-,CAIGTGHNQPQHF,TGTGCCATCGGGACAGGGCACAATCAGCCCCAGCATTTT
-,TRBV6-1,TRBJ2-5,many,CASSDRQETQYF,TGTGCCAGCTCGGACAGACAAGAGACCCAGTACTTC
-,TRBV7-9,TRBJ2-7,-,CASSLASRTEQYF,TGTGCCAGCAGCTTAGCGTCCAGGACAGAGCAGTACTTC
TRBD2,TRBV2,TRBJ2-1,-,CASMGGGNEQFF,TGTGCCAGCATGGGGGGGGGCAATGAGCAGTTCTTC
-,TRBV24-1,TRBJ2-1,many,CATNDEQFF,TGTGCCACCAATGATGAGCAGTTCTTC
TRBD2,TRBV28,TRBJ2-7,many,CASSERENYEQYF,TGTGCCAGCAGTGAGCGGGAGAACTACGAGCAGTACTTC
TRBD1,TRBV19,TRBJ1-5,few,CASVRTEGAGQPQHF,TGTGCCAGTGTTCGAACAGAGGGGGCGGGCCAGCCCCAGCATTTT